This is a list of T cell receptor beta chains from one sample in a study of blood T cells in healthy people across ages. TCRdb ran MiXCR on the 5' RACE reads and lists one entry per CDR3 protein. The table includes around 1,500,000 distinct CDR3 sequences, about 30% detected once. The sequenced sample was blood. All receptors derive from a woman aged 25 to 39 in good health. The CDR3 runs from the conserved cysteine through the conserved F or W. The order of the fields is J gene, clone size, V gene, D gene, CDR3 DNA, CDR3 protein. D genes are given only for firm matches. Clone size, where shown, is once, few, many, or a class for clones that have expanded.

>TRBJ2-1|few|TRBV6-4|NA
TGTGCCAGCAGTGAGGAACCTAGGGGGGAGCAGTTCTTC
CASSEEPRGEQFF
>TRBJ2-3|many|TRBV5-1|NA
TGCGCCAGCAGCTTGGGTCGGATTTTCACAGATACGCAGTATTTT
CASSLGRIFTDTQYF
>TRBJ2-5|NA|TRBV20-1|TRBD2
TGCAGCTGTGATAGCGGGAGGGAAGAGACCCAGTACTTC
CSCDSGREETQYF
>TRBJ1-1|NA|TRBV6-6|NA
TGTGCCAGCAGTTACGCCCAGGTTACTGAAGCTTTCTTT
CASSYAQVTEAFF
>TRBJ1-5|NA|TRBV28|NA
TGTGCCAGCAGTTCTCCTAGTAGCGGCAATCAGCCCCAGCATTTT
CASSSPSSGNQPQHF
>TRBJ2-7|NA|TRBV18|TRBD1
TGTGCCAGCTCACCAAGACAGGGGATTTCCAGCTCCTACGAGCAGTACTTC
CASSPRQGISSSYEQYF
>TRBJ2-1|many|TRBV29-1|NA
TGCAGCGTTACACGAGCCCCCTACAATGAGCAGTTCTTC
CSVTRAPYNEQFF
>TRBJ2-4|NA|TRBV7-9|NA
TGTGCCAGCAGCCCCGGGGCGAAGGAAAACATTCAGTACTTC
CASSPGAKENIQYF
>TRBJ2-4|NA|TRBV12-3/TRBV12-4|NA
TGTGCCAGCAGTCCCGGGACCCTAACCTACGATCAGTACTTC
CASSPGTLTYDQYF
>TRBJ1-2|few|TRBV20-1|NA
TGCAGTGCTAGAAGTGAGGGGGCTAACTATGGCTACACCTTC
CSARSEGANYGYTF
>TRBJ1-1|NA|TRBV18|NA
TGTGCCAGCTCCCCCGGACAGTTCCAAGAGAACACTGAAGCTTTCTTT
CASSPGQFQENTEAFF
>TRBJ2-4|NA|TRBV20-1|TRBD2
TGCAGTGCCCCCAGGGGGACTAGCGGGGGAGGGCAGTACTTC
CSAPRGTSGGGQYF
>TRBJ2-3|once|TRBV6-6|TRBD1
TGTGCCAGCAAACCAGGGGGCTCAGTAGATACGCAGTATTTT
CASKPGGSVDTQYF
>TRBJ2-1|few|TRBV5-1|NA
TGCGCCAGCAGCTTAGAGGGATCACCCCCCAATGAGCAGTTCTTC
CASSLEGSPPNEQFF
>TRBJ2-1|few|TRBV7-2|NA
TGTGCCAGCAGCTTAGGATCGGTAGCGGAGAACAATGAGCAGTTCTTC
CASSLGSVAENNEQFF
>TRBJ1-6|NA|TRBV2|NA
TGTGCCAGCAGGGGGACAATTGGTTCACCCCTCCACTTT
CASRGTIGSPLHF
>TRBJ2-5|many|TRBV14|NA
TGTGCCAGCAGCCAAGGCGTAGGGTCGTACCAAGAGACCCAGTACTTC
CASSQGVGSYQETQYF
>TRBJ2-1|NA|TRBV20-1|NA
TGCAGTGCCACCCTTGACCCCACTCGGAATGAGCGGTTCTTC
CSATLDPTRNERFF
>TRBJ2-7|many|TRBV7-9|NA
TGTGCCAGCAGCCCAAGTGTTGGGGGAGCCTACGAGCAGTACTTC
CASSPSVGGAYEQYF
>TRBJ2-2|few|TRBV9|NA
TGTGCCAGCAGCGTAGTTGGGGGTACGAACACCGGGGAGCTGTTTTTT
CASSVVGGTNTGELFF
>TRBJ2-1|NA|TRBV2|TRBD1
TGTGCCAGCAGTGGGCCGGGACAGGGGGGGAATGAGCAGTTCTTC
CASSGPGQGGNEQFF
>TRBJ2-3|few|TRBV20-1|TRBD2
TGCAGTGCTCCATTAACTAGCGGAGACGGTCATACGCAGTATTTT
CSAPLTSGDGHTQYF
>TRBJ2-5|few|TRBV7-8|TRBD2
TGTGCCAGCAGCTCTCTAGCGGGAGGAAACCAAGAGACCCAGTACTTC
CASSSLAGGNQETQYF
>TRBJ2-4|NA|TRBV7-9|NA
TGTGCCAGCGAGGGACTTTCAGACAAAAACATTCAGTACTTC
CASEGLSDKNIQYF
>TRBJ2-7|NA|TRBV3-1|NA
TGTGCCAGCAGCCAAGTTCAGGGGAACCCCTACGAGCAGTACTTC
CASSQVQGNPYEQYF
>TRBJ2-3|few|TRBV7-2|NA
TGTGCCAGCAGCTTAGACTTAAAAACAGATACGCAGTATTTT
CASSLDLKTDTQYF
>TRBJ2-7|many|TRBV7-6|NA
TGTGCCAGCAGCTTTTTGGGGCCCAATATATGTCCACGGGCCTACGAGCAGTACTTC
CASSFLGPNICPRAYEQYF
>TRBJ2-7|NA|TRBV20-1|NA
TGCAGTGCTAGAGATGCGGCAGTGTTCTACGAGCAGTACTTC
CSARDAAVFYEQYF
>TRBJ2-2|few|TRBV6-1|NA
TGTGCCAGCAGTGAAGTTTCTGGGAGGTCGGCCTGGACCGGGGAGCTGTTTTTT
CASSEVSGRSAWTGELFF
>TRBJ2-1|few|TRBV27|TRBD2
TGTGCCAGCAGTTTATTGCGCGGGAGGGCCTTGGATGAGCAGTTCTTC
CASSLLRGRALDEQFF
>TRBJ2-7|few|TRBV14|NA
TGTGCCAGCAGCCAAGCCCCTACAGTCGAGGACGAGCAGTACTTC
CASSQAPTVEDEQYF
>TRBJ2-7|few|TRBV7-6|TRBD1
TGTGCCAGCGGCGCCCAAACACGACAGGGGGCCTACGAGCAGTACTTC
CASGAQTRQGAYEQYF
>TRBJ2-1|many|TRBV12-3/TRBV12-4|NA
TGTGCCAGCAGTCTTGCAGGGGCAAATGAGCAGTTCTTC
CASSLAGANEQFF
>TRBJ2-5|few|TRBV28|TRBD2
TGTGCCAGCAGTCTAATAGCGGGGGAGAAAGAGACCCAGTACTTC
CASSLIAGEKETQYF
>TRBJ2-1|many|TRBV4-1|TRBD1
TGCGCCAGCAGCCAAGCCCCAGGGGGTTCCTACAATGAGCAGTTCTTC
CASSQAPGGSYNEQFF
>TRBJ2-1|few|TRBV20-1|NA
TGCAGTGCTAGAGATGAGGGGGAGAGGCACGGTGAGCAGTTCTTC
CSARDEGERHGEQFF
>TRBJ2-7|NA|TRBV3-1|TRBD1
TGTGCCAGCAGCCCCCTACACCCGGGACAGCGCTACGAGCAGTACTTC
CASSPLHPGQRYEQYF
>TRBJ1-1|NA|TRBV20-1|NA
TGCAGTGCAGCACCGACAGGGAACACTGAAGCTTTCTTT
CSAAPTGNTEAFF
>TRBJ2-7|few|TRBV5-1|TRBD2
TGCGCCAGTACGAAGTTGGGTAGCGGGAGCTACGAGCAGTACTTC
CASTKLGSGSYEQYF